This TCR beta chain was recorded in a study of T cells in Graves' hyperthyroidism and ophthalmopathy. RNA transcripts yielded amplified TCR beta CDR3 regions. The TCR CDR3 was amplified in a first-round RT-PCR using the HTBI primer set. TCRdb passed the multiplex PCR reads through MiXCR, listing each CDR3 protein once. The data show about 360,000 distinct CDR3 sequences, roughly 13% seen once. Graves' hyperthyroidism was deemed stable given no ophthalmopathy progression within 18 months. In this sample, this clonotype turned up many times. V lost 2 bases to trimming and J lost 5 bases; unmatched junction nucleotides: 6. This CDR3 is built from 15 residues. CDR1 is SGHRS and CDR2 is YFSETQ in the germline V gene.

The clonotype was recovered from a woman aged 18-35 years with Graves' hyperthyroidism. The chain links TRBV5-1 to TRBJ2-3; 9 bases are shared with TRBD1. The sequenced material came from blood. In DNA form, the CDR3 reads TGCGCCAGCAGCTTACAGGGGGCCATTGAAGATACGCAGTATTTT. It is translated as CASSLQGAIEDTQYF.